The clone carrying this TCR beta chain was seen more than once but under ten times. Alpha and beta constant region primers primed reverse transcription for blood and skin samples. TCRdb fed the UMI-ligation and nested PCR reads into MiXCR, producing one record per CDR3 protein. The profile covers about 20,000 distinct CDR3 sequences, with roughly 9.8% appearing a single time and 6.8% taken by the ten largest. This sample was taken from a study of naive and memory T cell subsets. The trim removed 5 bases at V and 5 bases at J, leaving 12 bases unmatched. Germline V gene sequence: CDR1 KGHDR, CDR2 SFDVKD. The CDR3 sequence is 17 residues long. Treatment indicated: skin biopsy from PPD injection site in Mantoux-positive individual. Unsorted total RNA, roughly 1 to 1000 ng, was DNase treated before reverse transcription.

V is TRBV24-1 and J is TRBJ2-1; 9 bases are a match to TRBD2. This clonotype was sampled from an adult in good health. Source: skin, taken from a tuberculin skin test site. The CDR3 region is CATSAPGLARGNNEQFF. CDR3 DNA: TGTGCCACCAGTGCCCCGGGACTAGCTCGGGGGAACAATGAGCAGTTCTTC.